This is a list of T cell receptor beta chains from one sample in a study of blood T cell repertoires in COVID-19. The table came from immunoSEQ multiplex PCR; TCRdb's copy has only in-frame clones and leaves some out. This table holds some 200,000 clones, roughly 84% found once. Sequencing was done on a sample of peripheral blood. The receptors shown here come from a woman in her sixties who had recovered from COVID-19. Each CDR3 is given with its conserved first and last residue. The order of the fields is clone size, J gene, D gene, V gene, CDR3 DNA, CDR3 protein. The D gene is left open where the match is weak. Not all rows give a size; the values are once, few, many and, for expanded clones, a class.

.,TRBJ2-4,TRBD2,TRBV4-1,TGCGCCAGCAGCCGAAGACTAGCGGGGGGGCCCAAAAACATTCAGTACTTC,CASSRRLAGGPKNIQYF
few,TRBJ1-4,TRBD1,TRBV7-2,TGTGCCAGCAGCCTCCTCGGACAGGGGGGTTTTGAAAAACTGTTTTTT,CASSLLGQGGFEKLFF
few,TRBJ2-2,.,TRBV5-6,TGTGCCAGCAGCCCCTGGCGCGAGGGTTGGGCCGGGGAGCTGTTTTTT,CASSPWREGWAGELFF
.,TRBJ1-2,.,TRBV6-4,TGTGCCAGCAGTGAAGGGGGTTGGGGCAACCCACACGGCTACACCTTC,CASSEGGWGNPHGYTF
.,TRBJ1-5,TRBD1,TRBV9,TGTGCCAGCAGCCCCGGACAGGGGGCGTATAGCAATCAGCCCCAGCATTTT,CASSPGQGAYSNQPQHF
.,TRBJ2-1,TRBD2,TRBV7-7,TGTGCTAGCAGCCCAAGACCCACCGGGACTAGGTCCTACAATGAGCAGTTCTTC,CASSPRPTGTRSYNEQFF
.,TRBJ2-4,TRBD2,TRBV27,TGTGCCAGCAGTTCCGGGACTAGCGGGGAAAACATTCAGTACTTC,CASSSGTSGENIQYF
.,TRBJ2-3,TRBD1,TRBV19,TGTGCCAGTAGTCGATTACAGGGGCCCACAGATACGCAGTATTTT,CASSRLQGPTDTQYF
once,TRBJ2-2,TRBD1,TRBV4-1,TGCGCCAGCAGCCGCTACCCGGGACAGGCCAACACCGGGGAGCTGTTTTTT,CASSRYPGQANTGELFF
.,TRBJ2-5,TRBD2,TRBV2,TGTGCCAGCAGTGATGGAATAGCGGGGGGAGAGACCCAGTACTTC,CASSDGIAGGETQYF